A single sample gave rise to the 27 T cell receptor beta chains below, sequenced in a study of shared clonotypes between healthy human individuals. CD45RO-negative CD8 cells positively selected for CCR7 made up the naive population, which excluded terminally differentiated effector memory CD45RA+ cells. Profiling relied on immunoSEQ multiplex PCR, and the TCRdb table lists in-frame clones only, not all of them. The sample records millions of clones, just over 90% being singletons. Specimen: naive CD8+ T cells from PBMCs. All receptors come from a man aged 18 to 30 in good health. Some clones in this sample may be carry-over from other donors' samples.

This sequence joins TRBV28 and TRBJ1-5, with 7 positions matching TRBD1. This CDR3 has 16 residues. V shed 2 bases, J shed 2 bases, and the junction held 6 bases outside the gene matches. The V gene's germline CDR1 is MDHEN and CDR2 SYDVKM. CDR3 sequence: CASSLPRQGGNQPQHF. CDR3 DNA: TGTGCCAGCAGTTTACCCCGACAGGGTGGCAATCAGCCCCAGCATTTT.

V usage is TRBV7-2 and J usage is TRBJ2-2; 15 bases line up with TRBD2. This CDR3 comprises 18 residues. Trimming at V came to 2 bases and at J to 7 bases, leaving 8 bases not matched to a gene. The germline gives CDR1 SGHTA, CDR2 FQGNSA. The CDR3 coding sequence is TGTGCCAGCAGCTTACCAGGGACTAGCGGGAGGAGGGACGGGGAGCTGTTTTTT. Protein sequence: CASSLPGTSGRRDGELFF. Drawing the rest from reference TRBV7-2 and TRBJ2-2, the complete variable domain is GAGVSQSPSNKVTEKGKDVELRCDPISGHTALYWYRQSLGQGLEFLIYFQGNSAPDKSGLPSDRFSAERTGGSVSTLTIQRTQQEDSAVYLCASSLPGTSGRRDGELFFGEGSRLTVL.

There are a few counts of this clone. This sequence joins TRBV28 and TRBJ1-1; D uncertain. The CDR3 totals 12 residues. V was pared by 5 bases and J by 5 bases, with 9 bases between. Germline assignment: CDR1 MDHEN and CDR2 SYDVKM. The CDR3 is CASSVYGTEAFF. The CDR3 coding sequence is TGTGCCAGCAGTGTCTATGGAACTGAAGCTTTCTTT.

The chain employs TRBV28 and TRBJ2-1, with 7 bases matching TRBD2. CDR3 length: 14 residues. Germline trimming cut 8 bases from V and 10 bases from J; bases unmatched to any gene: 14. Germline CDR1 is MDHEN and CDR2 is SYDVKM. The CDR3 reads CASDQTGLGREQFF. CDR3 nucleotides: TGTGCCAGCGACCAAACCGGACTAGGCCGGGAGCAGTTCTTC.

The chain carries TRBV2 and TRBJ1-2; possibly TRBD1 for D (5 bases). Germline V CDR1 and CDR2: SNHLY, FYNNEI. V dropped 0 bases and J dropped 6 bases, with 17 bases sitting between them. This CDR3 is 16 amino acids long. The CDR3 region is CASSEARRGALDGYTF. In DNA form, the CDR3 reads TGTGCCAGCAGTGAAGCGCGAAGGGGCGCATTGGATGGCTACACCTTC.

This CDR3 reads CAWRPPPSGQDYEQYF. Here the CDR3 DNA reads TGTGCCTGGAGACCGCCCCCCTCCGGACAGGACTACGAGCAGTACTTC. The chain employs TRBV30 and TRBJ2-7, with TRBD1 matching 7 bases. The germline CDR1 and CDR2 sequences are GTSNPN and SVGIG (reference sequence). The CDR3 covers 16 residues. Germline trimming cut 3 bases from V and 3 bases from J; bases unmatched to any gene: 14.

CDR3 region: CASSFKVGELFF. The CDR3 region has the DNA TGTGCCAGCAGCTTTAAGGTCGGGGAGCTGTTTTTT. The rearrangement links TRBV7-9 to TRBJ2-2; no firm D call. V lost 3 bases and J lost 7, with 6 bases in between. CDR1 SEHNR and CDR2 FQNEAQ come from the germline V gene (reference sequence). This CDR3 region has 12 residues.

A note on this clone: Other nucleotide sequences from this sample produce the same CDR3. The V and J genes are TRBV9 and TRBJ2-7; weak D call: TRBD2 (5 bases). V lost 0 bases and J 5 bases, leaving 6 bases between the germline ends. The germline V gene encodes CDR1 SGDLS and CDR2 YYNGEE. This CDR3 is 12 amino acids long. CDR3 sequence: CASSVGEHEQYF. CDR3 nucleotides: TGTGCCAGCAGCGTAGGGGAGCACGAGCAGTACTTC.

This clone occurred once. The chain combines TRBV5-5 with TRBJ2-2; 9 bases match TRBD2. This CDR3 region has 15 residues. From germline, CDR1 is SGHKS and CDR2 YYEKEE (reference sequence). V was clipped by 4 bases and J by 6 bases; unmatched bases: 7. CDR3 in DNA: TGTGCCAGCAGCCTGAGTCTAGCGGGGTCCGGGGAGCTGTTTTTT. This encodes CASSLSLAGSGELFF.

The chain carries TRBV5-1 and TRBJ1-2; D remains ambiguous. Germline assignment: CDR1 SGHRS and CDR2 YFSETQ. This CDR3 is 12 amino acids long. V lost 5 bases and J lost 7, with 12 bases in between. The CDR3 reads CASRLGSTGYTF. As DNA, the CDR3 is TGCGCCAGCAGGCTGGGATCTACTGGCTACACCTTC.

This clone showed up just once. The chain links TRBV15 to TRBJ2-1, with 7 nucleotides matching TRBD2. The CDR3 is made up of 14 amino acids. Trimming took 1 base from V and 8 from J; bases not matched to a gene: 5. Germline-derived CDR1 and CDR2 are LNHNV and YYDKDF (reference sequence). CDR3 DNA sequence: TGTGCCACCAGCAGAGTACGCGGGAGAGATGAGCAGTTCTTC. This codes for CATSRVRGRDEQFF.

The chain joins TRBV14 to TRBJ2-2; 9 bases are shared with TRBD2. The ends lost 4 bases at V and 5 bases at J; junction bases unmatched: 14. This CDR3 has 18 amino acids. Germline lookup yields CDR1 SGHDN and CDR2 FVKESK. CDR3 nucleotides: TGTGCCAGCAGCCCCCCCAGGAATAGCGGGAGAAATACCGGGGAGCTGTTTTTT. Residues: CASSPPRNSGRNTGELFF.

This chain uses TRBV7-8 with TRBJ2-2; 9 nucleotides align to TRBD1. This CDR3 is 15 amino acids long. CDR1 is SGHVS and CDR2 is FQNEAQ in the germline V gene. Trimming cost V 5 bases and J 5 bases; bases outside gene matches: 6. The chain's CDR3 is CASSLGQGGTGELFF. CDR3 sequence (DNA): TGTGCCAGCAGCCTGGGACAGGGAGGGACCGGGGAGCTGTTTTTT.

The chain is built from TRBV15 and TRBJ2-1; 12 bases line up with TRBD2. The CDR3 totals 22 residues. Losses at the gene ends were 0 bases for V and 0 bases for J; bases not matched to a gene: 15. From germline, CDR1 is LNHNV and CDR2 YYDKDF (reference sequence). CDR3: CATSRDNDRELAGGVSYNEQFF. The CDR3 region has the DNA TGTGCCACCAGCAGAGATAATGACAGGGAACTAGCGGGAGGAGTCTCCTACAATGAGCAGTTCTTC.

This clone was picked up one time. V and J are TRBV29-1 and TRBJ2-3; D not certain. Trimming took 6 bases from V and 3 from J, leaving 7 bases between them. The CDR3 length is 11 residues. Per the germline V gene, CDR1 is SQVTM and CDR2 is ANQGSEA. CDR3: CSVPTTDTQYF. The CDR3 coding sequence is TGCAGCGTCCCGACTACAGATACGCAGTATTTT.

The rearrangement uses TRBV29-1 and TRBJ2-7, with D perhaps TRBD2 (6 bases). The V end lost 3 bases, the J end lost 4 bases, and 19 bases lay between the germline ends. This CDR3 is built from 15 residues. CDR1 is SQVTM, CDR2 ANQGSEA, per germline. The DNA of the CDR3 is TGCAGCGTTGAGAATCCGGCGGGATCCGCTTACGAGCAGTACTTC. Its translation is CSVENPAGSAYEQYF.

V and J are TRBV5-5 and TRBJ2-3; TRBD2 aligns across 7 bases. With 2 bases clipped from V and 1 base from J, the junction kept 4 bases outside the gene matches. From germline, CDR1 is SGHKS and CDR2 YYEKEE (reference sequence). The CDR3 has 15 amino acids. CDR3 protein: CASSFGGRGTDTQYF. CDR3 in DNA: TGTGCCAGCAGCTTTGGCGGGAGAGGCACAGATACGCAGTATTTT.

This chain connects TRBV11-2 to TRBJ2-1; D not resolved. CDR1 is SGHAT, CDR2 FQNNGV, per germline. CDR3 length equals 16 residues. Trimming left V 5 bases short and J 0 bases short, with 14 bases between. CDR3 nucleotides: TGTGCCAGCAGCCATGAGGCTCACCCCTCCTACAATGAGCAGTTCTTC. It is translated as CASSHEAHPSYNEQFF. The full variable domain, in which reference TRBV11-2 and TRBJ2-1 provide the parts outside the CDR3, is EAGVAQSPRYKIIEKRQSVAFWCNPISGHATLYWYQQILGQGPKLLIQFQNNGVVDDSQLPKDRFSAERLKGVDSTLKIQPAKLEDSAVYLCASSHEAHPSYNEQFFGPGTRLTVL.

The J gene is TRBJ2-1, the V gene TRBV13, with D possibly being TRBD1 (6 bases). The ends were cut back, 1 base at V and 4 bases at J, with 20 bases in the middle. The CDR3 has 18 residues. CDR1 and CDR2 from the germline V gene are PRHDT and FYEKMQ (reference sequence). The CDR3 region is CASSLVFPRAGAYNEQFF. CDR3 sequence (DNA): TGTGCCAGCAGCTTAGTATTCCCGAGGGCAGGGGCTTACAATGAGCAGTTCTTC.

The J gene is TRBJ2-2, the V gene TRBV4-3; perhaps TRBD2 as D (5 bases). V dropped 1 base and J dropped 4 bases, with 16 bases sitting between them. The germline gives CDR1 LGHNA, CDR2 YSLEER. The CDR3 consists of 17 residues. The CDR3 sequence: CASSQGGGLGSTGELFF. In DNA form, the CDR3 reads TGCGCCAGCAGCCAAGGAGGAGGTCTGGGAAGCACCGGGGAGCTGTTTTTT.

The rearrangement links TRBV30 to TRBJ2-2, with 7 bases lining up with TRBD1. V gave up 8 bases and J gave up 5 bases; unmatched junction bases: 8. The germline V gene encodes CDR1 GTSNPN and CDR2 SVGIG (reference sequence). The CDR3 consists of 13 residues. The CDR3 here is CAGTGVGTGELFF. CDR3 nucleotide sequence: TGTGCCGGAACAGGGGTCGGTACCGGGGAGCTGTTTTTT.

The rearrangement joins TRBV2 to TRBJ2-3; the match to TRBD1 covers 11 bases. The germline V gene encodes CDR1 SNHLY and CDR2 FYNNEI. V lost 4 bases and J lost 1; bases outside the gene matches: 4. CDR3 length: 16 amino acids. DNA of the CDR3: TGTGCCAGCAGTGCGGACAGGGGGCTTGGCACAGATACGCAGTATTTT. Its protein is CASSADRGLGTDTQYF.

Worth noting for this clone: Within the sample, other DNA sequences also encode this same CDR3. The V call is TRBV7-3, the J call TRBJ2-5; no clear D gene. Germline V gives CDR1 SGHTA, CDR2 FQGTGA. The CDR3 has 13 amino acids. The V and J ends lost 3 bases and 5 bases respectively, with 10 bases between them. For the CDR3, the DNA is TGTGCCAGCAGCTTGGGCACTCGGGAGACCCAGTACTTC. It encodes CASSLGTRETQYF.

Points on this clone: Other DNA sequences within the sample encode an identical CDR3. The chain has TRBV5-1 and TRBJ2-7; 9 positions match TRBD1. V shed 1 base and J 5 bases; nucleotides not matched to a gene: 4. The germline gives CDR1 SGHRS, CDR2 YFSETQ. The CDR3 sequence is 14 residues long. Here the CDR3 DNA reads TGCGCCAGCAGCTTGACCGGGACAGGGAACGAGCAGTACTTC. This sequence encodes CASSLTGTGNEQYF.

This sequence joins TRBV27 and TRBJ2-2; D is unresolved. Germline-derived CDR1 and CDR2 are MNHEY and SMNVEV (reference sequence). The CDR3 loop spans 12 amino acids. For the CDR3, the DNA is TGTGCGACAAGGTCGAACACCGGGGAGCTGTTTTTT. This sequence encodes CATRSNTGELFF.

This CDR3 reads CASSFSGSYPGETQYF. For the CDR3, the DNA is TGTGCCAGCAGCTTTAGCGGGAGTTACCCAGGGGAGACCCAGTACTTC. The V call is TRBV5-6, the J call TRBJ2-5; 9 bases fit TRBD2. The germline gives CDR1 SGHDT, CDR2 YYEEEE. V shed 2 bases, J shed 5 bases, and the junction held 10 bases outside the gene matches. This CDR3 region has 16 residues.

This clone has only one observation. The chain links TRBV28 to TRBJ1-5; D is undetermined. CDR3 length: 15 residues. V was shortened by 2 bases and J by 1 base, with 9 bases between the two germline ends. Germline assignment: CDR1 MDHEN and CDR2 SYDVKM. This CDR3 is CASSLTRMSNQPQHF. Written as DNA, the CDR3 is TGTGCCAGCAGTTTAACCCGTATGAGCAATCAGCCCCAGCATTTT.